These 19 T cell receptor beta chains came from one sample sequenced in a study of shared clonotypes between healthy human individuals. Profiled with immunoSEQ multiplex PCR; TCRdb holds only in-frame clones, not every one. The sample yields 600,000 to 750,000 clones, roughly 70% seen once. Material for sequencing was memory CD4+ T cells sorted from blood. Specified subset: CD45RA-negative fraction. Receptors originate from a woman aged 25 to 39 in good health.

The rearrangement joins TRBV2 to TRBJ2-3, with no clear D. The CDR3 consists of 11 residues. V gave up 6 bases and J gave up 4 bases, with 5 bases separating them. The germline V gene encodes CDR1 SNHLY and CDR2 FYNNEI. The CDR3 DNA reads as TGTGCCAGCAGGATCTCAGATACGCAGTATTTT. Translation gives CASRISDTQYF.

This chain uses TRBV9 with TRBJ2-2, with D maybe TRBD2 (6 bases). V dropped 0 bases and J dropped 5 bases, with 17 bases sitting between them. The CDR3 is 17 amino acids. CDR1 and CDR2 from the germline V gene are SGDLS and YYNGEE. The CDR3, as DNA: TGTGCCAGCAGCGTAGCTACGGGGGTCCCTCGGACCGGGGAGCTGTTTTTT. It encodes CASSVATGVPRTGELFF.

V is TRBV2 and J is TRBJ1-4; D remains ambiguous. Per germline, CDR1 SNHLY and CDR2 FYNNEI. The CDR3 spans 15 residues. With 1 base removed from V and 7 bases from J, the gap between germline ends came to 13 bases. CDR3 sequence: CASSEVGGLGEKLFF. The CDR3 region has the DNA TGTGCCAGCAGTGAAGTAGGAGGGCTGGGTGAAAAACTGTTTTTT. Drawing the rest from reference TRBV2 and TRBJ1-4, the complete variable domain is EPEVTQTPSHQVTQMGQEVILRCVPISNHLYFYWYRQILGQKVEFLVSFYNNEISEKSEIFDDQFSVERPDGSNFTLKIRSTKLEDSAMYFCASSEVGGLGEKLFFGSGTQLSVL.

The chain uses TRBV10-1 and TRBJ2-1, with TRBD2 identical over 14 bases. Germline V CDR1 and CDR2: WNHNN, SYGVQD (reference sequence). CDR3 size: 15 residues. V was clipped by 6 bases and J by 7 bases; unmatched bases: 5. In nucleotides, the CDR3 is TGCGCCAGCAGCCCGGGACTAGCGGGAGTAAATGAGCAGTTCTTC. Amino acid sequence: CASSPGLAGVNEQFF.

CDR3 residues: CASSETPPPGPPFNEQFF. CDR3 nucleotide sequence: TGTGCCAGCAGTGAAACTCCTCCCCCGGGACCACCTTTCAATGAGCAGTTCTTC. The gene calls are TRBV25-1 and TRBJ2-1; D might be TRBD1 or TRBD2, each matching 5 bases. The CDR3 contains 18 residues. Per the germline V gene, CDR1 is MGHDK and CDR2 is SYGVNS. V lost 2 bases, J lost 6 bases, and 23 bases lay in between.

This chain connects TRBV28 to TRBJ2-7, with 7 bases that match TRBD1. This CDR3 spans 16 amino acids. The ends lost 8 bases at V and 4 bases at J; junction bases unmatched: 17. The germline gives CDR1 MDHEN, CDR2 SYDVKM. The CDR3 region has the DNA TGTGCCAGCTTCCCGGGCCTGGGACAGACCACTTACGAGCAGTACTTC. Residues: CASFPGLGQTTYEQYF.

This clone was detected many times. This sample also contains other DNA sequences that code for the same CDR3. The chain employs TRBV29-1 and TRBJ1-4, with D maybe TRBD1 (5 bases). Germline assignment: CDR1 SQVTM and CDR2 ANQGSEA. Trimming left V 7 bases short and J 4 bases short, with 13 bases between. The CDR3 has 13 amino acids. The CDR3 sequence is CSASTGVNEKLFF. DNA for the CDR3: TGCAGCGCCTCGACGGGGGTTAATGAAAAACTGTTTTTT.

J is TRBJ1-1 and V is TRBV7-9; the D is unclear. Germline V gives CDR1 SEHNR, CDR2 FQNEAQ (reference sequence). CDR3 size: 12 residues. V was cut by 3 bases and J by 5 bases, with 7 bases left in between. CDR3 amino acids: CASSFGETEAFF. CDR3 DNA: TGTGCCAGCAGCTTTGGCGAGACTGAAGCTTTCTTT.

CDR3 loop: CASSQGDSFHNEQFF. The DNA for the CDR3 is TGTGCCAGCAGCCAAGGGGACTCCTTCCACAATGAGCAGTTCTTC. J is TRBJ2-1 and V is TRBV4-2, with a tentative D call TRBD2 (6 bases). V was trimmed by 1 base and J by 5 bases, leaving 12 bases between them. CDR3 length: 15 residues. Germline V gene lookup returns CDR1 LGHNA and CDR2 YNFKEQ.

J is TRBJ1-1 and V is TRBV7-9; D might be TRBD1 (5 bases). Trimming stripped 8 bases from V and 1 base from J, with 26 bases between. The CDR3 is made up of 18 amino acids. Germline V CDR1 and CDR2: SEHNR, FQNEAQ (reference sequence). The CDR3 region is CASYRFLFIPSRNTEAFF. The DNA of the CDR3 is TGTGCCAGCTACAGGTTTCTCTTCATACCCTCGCGGAACACTGAAGCTTTCTTT.

The chain uses TRBV28 and TRBJ2-7; D is perhaps TRBD1 (5 bases). The germline V and J ends were trimmed by 4 bases and 12 bases, with 16 bases remaining between them. The CDR3 contains 12 residues. Germline-derived CDR1 and CDR2 are MDHEN and SYDVKM. The DNA for the CDR3 is TGTGCCAGCAGTTCCAGGGCCCTTCCTCCGTACTTC. Amino acids: CASSSRALPPYF.

V usage is TRBV11-2 and J usage is TRBJ2-2, with a tentative D call TRBD2 (6 bases). This CDR3 has 17 amino acids. CDR1 is SGHAT and CDR2 is FQNNGV in the germline V gene. The V and J ends lost 1 base and 0 bases respectively, with 12 bases between them. DNA for the CDR3: TGTGCCAGCAGCTTAGCGGCTAGCGACGCGAACACCGGGGAGCTGTTTTTT. As protein: CASSLAASDANTGELFF. Complete variable domain (other parts from reference TRBV11-2 and TRBJ2-2): EAGVAQSPRYKIIEKRQSVAFWCNPISGHATLYWYQQILGQGPKLLIQFQNNGVVDDSQLPKDRFSAERLKGVDSTLKIQPAKLEDSAVYLCASSLAASDANTGELFFGEGSRLTVL.

The chain recombines TRBV6-1 with TRBJ1-3, with a tentative D call TRBD1 (6 bases). This CDR3 region has 16 residues. Per germline, CDR1 MNHNS and CDR2 SASEGT. With 0 bases removed from V and 2 bases from J, the gap between germline ends came to 11 bases. The CDR3 here is CASSEARGVTGNTIYF. The CDR3, as DNA: TGTGCCAGCAGTGAAGCGAGGGGGGTGACTGGAAACACCATATATTTT.

The chain links TRBV18 to TRBJ2-1; TRBD1 or TRBD2 may be the D gene (5 bases each). V gave up 2 bases and J gave up 8 bases, with 16 bases separating them. CDR1 and CDR2 from the germline V gene are KGHSH and LQKENI. The CDR3 is 15 amino acids. CDR3 in amino acids: CASSPGQGEGHEQFF. CDR3 bases: TGTGCCAGCTCACCAGGGCAGGGAGAAGGGCATGAGCAGTTCTTC. Complete variable domain (other parts from reference TRBV18 and TRBJ2-1): NAGVMQNPRHLVRRRGQEARLRCSPMKGHSHVYWYRQLPEEGLKFMVYLQKENIIDESGMPKERFSAEFPKEGPSILRIQQVVRGDSAAYFCASSPGQGEGHEQFFGPGTRLTVL.

The V gene is TRBV7-9, the J gene TRBJ2-7; no firm D call. Trimming shortened V by 1 base and J by 3 bases, and 10 bases separated the two germline ends. The CDR3 has 14 residues. Germline V gene sequence: CDR1 SEHNR, CDR2 FQNEAQ (reference sequence). The CDR3 sequence is CASSLGSPVYEQYF. CDR3 sequence (DNA): TGTGCCAGCAGCTTAGGCTCCCCAGTCTACGAGCAGTACTTC.

This clone has only one observation. The gene calls are TRBV19 and TRBJ2-2; 8 nucleotides agree with TRBD1. Germline V gene lookup returns CDR1 LNHDA and CDR2 SQIVND (reference sequence). This CDR3 has 15 amino acids. V shed 6 bases and J 2 bases; nucleotides not matched to a gene: 5. The CDR3 region has the DNA TGTGCCAGTAGGGTCCAGGGGGCTAACACCGGGGAGCTGTTTTTT. The encoded protein is CASRVQGANTGELFF.

The sample holds one count of this clone. The rearrangement links TRBV27 to TRBJ1-5, with D maybe TRBD1 (6 bases). The CDR3 runs to 17 residues. Germline CDR1 reads MNHEY; CDR2 reads SMNVEV (reference sequence). With 2 bases removed from V and 10 bases from J, the gap between germline ends came to 24 bases. CDR3 sequence reads: CASSLGSVRQAGGPQHF. DNA for the CDR3: TGTGCCAGCAGTTTAGGGAGTGTTCGACAGGCCGGCGGTCCCCAGCATTTT.

The V and J genes are TRBV7-8 and TRBJ2-1; D perhaps matches TRBD1 (6 bases). The CDR3 has 16 residues. V lost 0 bases and J 1 base, leaving 10 bases between the germline ends. Germline values: CDR1 SGHVS, CDR2 FQNEAQ. This CDR3 is CASSLALTGSYNEQFF. The CDR3, as DNA: TGTGCCAGCAGCTTAGCGTTAACAGGGTCCTACAATGAGCAGTTCTTC.

This clone has only one observation. In the same sample, other DNA sequences code for this CDR3. The chain carries TRBV6-5 and TRBJ2-5; unclear D gene. From germline, CDR1 is MNHEY and CDR2 SVGAGI. The CDR3 is made up of 11 amino acids. V lost 5 bases and J lost 4, with 5 bases in between. Written as DNA, the CDR3 is TGTGCCAGCAGTCGGCGAGAGACCCAGTACTTC. Encoded protein: CASSRRETQYF.